These T cell receptor beta chains were read from a single sample in a study of T cells in Graves' hyperthyroidism and ophthalmopathy. TCRdb itself ran the multiplex PCR reads through MiXCR, one entry per CDR3 protein. The table has approximately 380,000 distinct CDR3 sequences, over 12% seen once. The sequenced sample consisted of blood. The receptor set was obtained from a man aged 50 to 59 with Graves' ophthalmopathy. The CDR3 runs from the conserved cysteine through the conserved F or W. Fields, in order: J gene, clone size, V gene, D gene, CDR3 protein, CDR3 DNA. A D gene is named only where the DNA matches it firmly. Clone size is shown for a subset of rows, as once, few, many or a class of expanded clone.

j_call: TRBJ2-1
clone_size: .
v_call: TRBV9
d_call: TRBD2
cdr3_aa: CASSVGELAGSVSNEQFF
cdr3_nt: TGTGCCAGCAGCGTAGGCGAACTAGCGGGTTCCGTAAGCAATGAGCAGTTCTTC

j_call: TRBJ2-1
clone_size: .
v_call: TRBV4-1
d_call: TRBD2
cdr3_aa: CASSQGQGTSGMNEQFF
cdr3_nt: TGCGCCAGCAGCCAAGGTCAGGGGACTAGCGGAATGAATGAGCAGTTCTTC

j_call: TRBJ1-2
clone_size: many
v_call: TRBV5-6
d_call: .
cdr3_aa: CASSLRSSSYGYTF
cdr3_nt: TGTGCCAGCAGCTTACGAAGCAGCAGCTATGGCTACACCTTC

j_call: TRBJ2-5
clone_size: once
v_call: TRBV11-2
d_call: TRBD2
cdr3_aa: CASSLDAGWLAGVSETQYF
cdr3_nt: TGTGCCAGCAGCTTAGATGCGGGGTGGCTAGCGGGAGTCTCGGAGACCCAGTACTTC

j_call: TRBJ1-5
clone_size: .
v_call: TRBV20-1
d_call: TRBD1
cdr3_aa: CSAKGQGNQPQHF
cdr3_nt: TGCAGTGCTAAGGGACAGGGAAATCAGCCCCAGCATTTT

j_call: TRBJ2-1
clone_size: few
v_call: TRBV29-1
d_call: TRBD1
cdr3_aa: CSAKTGGLTEQFF
cdr3_nt: TGCAGCGCAAAGACAGGGGGGTTAACTGAGCAGTTCTTC

j_call: TRBJ2-7
clone_size: once
v_call: TRBV10-2
d_call: TRBD2
cdr3_aa: CVSSAAGGPFEQYF
cdr3_nt: TGCGTCAGCAGTGCCGCGGGAGGGCCTTTCGAGCAGTACTTC

j_call: TRBJ1-1
clone_size: many
v_call: TRBV3-1
d_call: .
cdr3_aa: CASSQESRGRGTEAFF
cdr3_nt: TGTGCCAGCAGCCAAGAAAGCCGGGGGCGCGGCACTGAAGCTTTCTTT

j_call: TRBJ2-1
clone_size: .
v_call: TRBV6-1
d_call: .
cdr3_aa: CASSKSGQNYNEQFF
cdr3_nt: TGTGCCAGCAGTAAATCGGGACAAAACTACAATGAGCAGTTCTTC

j_call: TRBJ2-5
clone_size: once
v_call: TRBV19
d_call: TRBD2
cdr3_aa: CASGLARSETQYF
cdr3_nt: TGTGCCAGTGGACTAGCGCGATCGGAGACCCAGTACTTC

j_call: TRBJ1-6
clone_size: .
v_call: TRBV18
d_call: TRBD1
cdr3_aa: CASSLQRQGVNSPLHF
cdr3_nt: TGTGCCAGCTCCCTACAGAGACAGGGTGTAAATTCACCCCTCCACTTT

j_call: TRBJ2-1
clone_size: many
v_call: TRBV11-3
d_call: .
cdr3_aa: CASSPRAFSNEQFF
cdr3_nt: TGTGCCAGCAGCCCTCGGGCCTTCTCCAATGAGCAGTTCTTC

j_call: TRBJ1-2
clone_size: few
v_call: TRBV24-1
d_call: .
cdr3_aa: CATKDNYGYTF
cdr3_nt: TGTGCCACCAAGGATAACTATGGCTACACCTTC

j_call: TRBJ2-7
clone_size: many
v_call: TRBV20-1
d_call: .
cdr3_aa: CSARDQGAGVYEQYF
cdr3_nt: TGCAGTGCTAGAGATCAGGGGGCGGGGGTTTACGAGCAGTACTTC

j_call: TRBJ2-1
clone_size: many
v_call: TRBV12-5
d_call: TRBD2
cdr3_aa: CASGLSPTSGSHNEQFF
cdr3_nt: TGTGCTAGTGGTTTGTCCCCAACTAGCGGGAGCCACAATGAGCAGTTCTTC

j_call: TRBJ2-1
clone_size: few
v_call: TRBV7-9
d_call: TRBD2
cdr3_aa: CASSSRPGLAGGVSYNEQFF
cdr3_nt: TGTGCCAGCAGCTCCCGCCCAGGGCTAGCGGGAGGGGTCTCCTACAATGAGCAGTTCTTC

j_call: TRBJ2-1
clone_size: many
v_call: TRBV6-1
d_call: TRBD2
cdr3_aa: CASSEQTSGSNEQFF
cdr3_nt: TGTGCCAGCAGTGAACAGACTAGCGGGAGCAATGAGCAGTTCTTC

j_call: TRBJ2-5
clone_size: once
v_call: TRBV20-1
d_call: .
cdr3_aa: CSARDFMKETQYF
cdr3_nt: TGCAGTGCTAGAGATTTCATGAAAGAGACCCAGTACTTC

j_call: TRBJ2-5
clone_size: many
v_call: TRBV19
d_call: .
cdr3_aa: CASTTGAEETQYF
cdr3_nt: TGTGCCAGTACCACGGGAGCGGAAGAGACCCAGTACTTC

j_call: TRBJ2-1
clone_size: .
v_call: TRBV14
d_call: TRBD2
cdr3_aa: CASSQLTSGTYNEQFF
cdr3_nt: TGTGCCAGCAGCCAATTGACTAGCGGGACCTACAATGAGCAGTTCTTC

j_call: TRBJ2-2
clone_size: few
v_call: TRBV6-1
d_call: TRBD2
cdr3_aa: CASSTSGNAGELFF
cdr3_nt: TGTGCCAGCAGCACCAGCGGGAACGCCGGGGAGCTGTTTTTT

j_call: TRBJ2-3
clone_size: many
v_call: TRBV12-3/TRBV12-4
d_call: TRBD2
cdr3_aa: CASSSSGSSTDTQYF
cdr3_nt: TGTGCCAGCAGCTCTAGCGGGTCTAGCACAGATACGCAGTATTTT

j_call: TRBJ1-1
clone_size: many
v_call: TRBV7-8
d_call: .
cdr3_aa: CASSPVRAQTEAFF
cdr3_nt: TGTGCCAGCAGCCCAGTCCGAGCCCAGACTGAAGCTTTCTTT

j_call: TRBJ2-2
clone_size: many
v_call: TRBV24-1
d_call: TRBD2
cdr3_aa: CATSDLRRGDTGELFF
cdr3_nt: TGTGCCACCAGTGATTTGCGGCGGGGGGACACCGGGGAGCTGTTTTTT

j_call: TRBJ2-1
clone_size: many
v_call: TRBV28
d_call: TRBD1
cdr3_aa: CASSAGGTGGYNEQFF
cdr3_nt: TGTGCCAGCAGCGCCGGAGGGACAGGGGGCTACAATGAGCAGTTCTTC

j_call: TRBJ2-6
clone_size: few
v_call: TRBV9
d_call: .
cdr3_aa: CASSVSAGGFANVLTF
cdr3_nt: TGTGCCAGCAGCGTTAGCGCAGGTGGATTTGCCAACGTCCTGACTTTC

j_call: TRBJ2-5
clone_size: .
v_call: TRBV5-1
d_call: TRBD2
cdr3_aa: CASSIAGGHGETQYF
cdr3_nt: TGCGCCAGCAGTATAGCGGGAGGGCACGGAGAGACCCAGTACTTC

j_call: TRBJ2-1
clone_size: .
v_call: TRBV29-1
d_call: .
cdr3_aa: CSLGQDSKDEQFF
cdr3_nt: TGCAGCCTGGGGCAGGACTCAAAGGATGAGCAGTTCTTC

j_call: TRBJ2-7
clone_size: many
v_call: TRBV20-1
d_call: TRBD2
cdr3_aa: CSAGAGGPEQYF
cdr3_nt: TGCAGTGCTGGGGCGGGAGGGCCTGAGCAGTACTTC

j_call: TRBJ2-1
clone_size: many
v_call: TRBV13
d_call: .
cdr3_aa: CASSPPGINSYNEQFF
cdr3_nt: TGTGCCAGCAGTCCGCCCGGGATCAACTCCTACAATGAGCAGTTCTTC

j_call: TRBJ2-7
clone_size: many
v_call: TRBV7-8
d_call: TRBD2
cdr3_aa: CASSLSLAGGNEQYF
cdr3_nt: TGTGCCAGCAGCCTGAGCCTAGCGGGAGGTAACGAGCAGTACTTC

j_call: TRBJ1-5
clone_size: many
v_call: TRBV28
d_call: .
cdr3_aa: CATREGHQPQHF
cdr3_nt: TGTGCCACCCGAGAGGGACATCAGCCCCAGCATTTT

j_call: TRBJ1-1
clone_size: many
v_call: TRBV20-1
d_call: .
cdr3_aa: CSADLGRETEAFF
cdr3_nt: TGCAGTGCCGACCTAGGCAGGGAGACTGAAGCTTTCTTT

j_call: TRBJ1-4
clone_size: many
v_call: TRBV28
d_call: TRBD1
cdr3_aa: CASRTGQGSRGGEKLFF
cdr3_nt: TGTGCCAGCAGAACGGGACAGGGGTCTAGGGGTGGTGAAAAACTGTTTTTT

j_call: TRBJ2-7
clone_size: many
v_call: TRBV20-1
d_call: TRBD1
cdr3_aa: CSARDSGTGSYEQYF
cdr3_nt: TGCAGTGCTAGAGATTCCGGGACAGGTTCCTACGAGCAGTACTTC

j_call: TRBJ1-5
clone_size: few
v_call: TRBV19
d_call: TRBD1
cdr3_aa: CASGGGQGSNQPQHF
cdr3_nt: TGTGCCAGTGGTGGAGGACAGGGTAGCAATCAGCCCCAGCATTTT

j_call: TRBJ1-5
clone_size: .
v_call: TRBV5-1
d_call: .
cdr3_aa: CASSPGPNQPQHF
cdr3_nt: TGCGCCAGCAGCCCGGGGCCGAATCAGCCCCAGCATTTT

j_call: TRBJ2-1
clone_size: many
v_call: TRBV11-3
d_call: TRBD1
cdr3_aa: CASSLTGLHEQFF
cdr3_nt: TGTGCCAGCAGCTTGACAGGGCTTCATGAGCAGTTCTTC

j_call: TRBJ1-5
clone_size: .
v_call: TRBV12-3/TRBV12-4
d_call: TRBD1
cdr3_aa: CASSFATGAQPQHF
cdr3_nt: TGTGCCAGCAGTTTTGCGACAGGGGCTCAGCCCCAGCATTTT